Listed below are T cell receptor beta chains from one sample, sequenced in a study of radiation and T cells in renal cell carcinoma. Measured with immunoSEQ multiplex PCR; TCRdb has only the in-frame clones, and not every one. The sample lists approximately 3,700 clones, roughly three quarters occurring once. The material sequenced was tumor tissue, taken from a patient whose treatment was nephrectomy without radiotherapy. These receptors all come from a man in his forties or fifties with renal cell carcinoma. Both conserved end residues are part of each CDR3. A D gene is named only where the DNA matches it firmly. Expanded clones are given a class, and other clones once, few, many or no size at all.

.,TRBV19,few,TRBJ2-2,TGTGCCAGTAGATCACTTGGGGGAGGATCGGCCGGGGAGCTGTTTTTT,CASRSLGGGSAGELFF
.,TRBV30,few,TRBJ1-1,TGTGCCTGGAGTGTGGGGCATGGAACTGAAGCTTTCTTT,CAWSVGHGTEAFF
.,TRBV11-3,.,TRBJ2-1,TGTGCCAGCAGCTTCGGGGGATCGTACAATGAGCAGTTCTTC,CASSFGGSYNEQFF
.,TRBV28,.,TRBJ2-5,TGTGCCAGCAGTTTTCTACAAGAGACCCAGTACTTC,CASSFLQETQYF
.,TRBV7-3,.,TRBJ2-3,TGTGCCAGCAGCTTAGGGGCGGCTCCTAGCACAGATACGCAGTATTTT,CASSLGAAPSTDTQYF
TRBD2,TRBV7-9,.,TRBJ2-5,TGTGCCAGCAGCTGGGGGACTAGCTCAGAGACCCAGTACTTC,CASSWGTSSETQYF
.,TRBV25-1,few,TRBJ2-7,TGTGCCACCTCATACGCCTACGAGCAGTACTTC,CATSYAYEQYF
.,TRBV7-9,.,TRBJ2-2,TGTGCCTTAACCCCATTTCGGGGCACCGGGGAGCTGTTTTTT,CALTPFRGTGELFF
.,TRBV5-6,few,TRBJ2-7,TGTGCCAGCAGCTTGCTGGGTTCCTACGAGCAGTACTTC,CASSLLGSYEQYF
.,TRBV7-2,.,TRBJ1-1,TGTGCCAGCAGGTCAGGGTCTGGGGACACTGAAGCTTTCTTT,CASRSGSGDTEAFF
.,TRBV10-3,.,TRBJ2-5,TGTGCCTCCAGGGGGGGTAGCGGGCAGGAGACCCAGTACTTC,CASRGGSGQETQYF
.,TRBV6-1,.,TRBJ2-7,TGTGCCAGCAGTGAGCTGGCGTTGAGCTCCTACGAGCAGTACTTC,CASSELALSSYEQYF
.,TRBV7-2,.,TRBJ1-2,TGTGCCAGCAGCTTAGCGGGAGCCGCACTATCCTATGGCTACACCTTC,CASSLAGAALSYGYTF
TRBD2,TRBV29-1,.,TRBJ2-1,TGCACCGGACTAGCGGGAGGGAATTCGTTCTTC,CTGLAGGNSFF
.,TRBV10-3,.,TRBJ1-3,TGTGCCATCAGTGAAACCAGGGATGGAAACACCATATATTTT,CAISETRDGNTIYF
.,TRBV10-3,large,TRBJ2-2,TGTGCCATCAGTGAAGAGAGATTCACCGGGGAGCTGTTTTTT,CAISEERFTGELFF
.,TRBV23-1,.,TRBJ2-7,TGCGCCAGCAGTCAATCGATCCCGGATCTTCAAGCCTACGAGCAGTACTTC,CASSQSIPDLQAYEQYF
TRBD2,TRBV9,.,TRBJ2-1,TGTGCCAGCAGCGTAGAGGGTTTGGTGGGACTAGCGGGCAATGAGCAGTTCTTC,CASSVEGLVGLAGNEQFF
.,TRBV5-8,.,TRBJ2-1,TGTGCCAGCAGCTTATGGGGACAAAATCATGGGAATGAGCAGTTCTTC,CASSLWGQNHGNEQFF
TRBD1,TRBV2,.,TRBJ2-2,TGTGCCAGCAGTGTGTCTTCGGGACAGGGGGTTGCCGGGGAGCTGTTTTTT,CASSVSSGQGVAGELFF
TRBD2,TRBV10-2,.,TRBJ2-3,TGCGCCAGCAGCTCTCTGGGGGGGACGCAGTATTTT,CASSSLGGTQYF
.,TRBV6-5,.,TRBJ1-2,TGTGCCAGCACCAGTTTAGGTGGCTACACCTTC,CASTSLGGYTF
TRBD2,TRBV4-3,.,TRBJ2-1,TGCGCCAGCAGCCAAGATACGGGAGGGGTTGATGAGCAGTTCTTC,CASSQDTGGVDEQFF
.,TRBV11-3,large,TRBJ1-4,TGTGCCAGCAGCCCCGGCAGGAAACTGTTTTTT,CASSPGRKLFF